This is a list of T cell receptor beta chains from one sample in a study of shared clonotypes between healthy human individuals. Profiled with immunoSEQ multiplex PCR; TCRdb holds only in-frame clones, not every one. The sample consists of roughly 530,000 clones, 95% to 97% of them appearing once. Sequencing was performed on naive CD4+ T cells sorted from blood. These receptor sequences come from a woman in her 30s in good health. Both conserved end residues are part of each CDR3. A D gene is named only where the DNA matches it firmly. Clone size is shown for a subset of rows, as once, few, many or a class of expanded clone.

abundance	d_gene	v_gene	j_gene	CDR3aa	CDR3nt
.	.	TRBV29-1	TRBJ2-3	CSVRGLGLESTDTQYF	TGCAGCGTGCGCGGCCTCGGGCTAGAGAGCACAGATACGCAGTATTTT
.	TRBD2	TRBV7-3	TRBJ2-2	CASSLVGLANTGELFF	TGTGCCAGCAGCTTAGTAGGACTAGCGAACACCGGGGAGCTGTTTTTT
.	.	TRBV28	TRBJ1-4	CASSFSRYEKLFF	TGTGCCAGCAGTTTTTCACGGTACGAAAAACTGTTTTTT
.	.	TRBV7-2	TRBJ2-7	CASSLVGSVYEQYF	TGTGCCAGCAGCTTAGTTGGCAGTGTCTACGAGCAGTACTTC
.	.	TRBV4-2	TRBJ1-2	CASSQDRQQGWGYTF	TGTGCCAGCAGCCAAGACCGGCAACAGGGTTGGGGCTACACCTTC
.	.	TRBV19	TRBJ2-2	CAISGDTGELFF	TGTGCCATTTCCGGGGACACCGGGGAGCTGTTTTTT
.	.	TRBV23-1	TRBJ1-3	CASNPEPRNLRTVGLGNTIYF	TGCGCCAGCAACCCCGAACCCCGTAATTTGCGTACGGTGGGGCTAGGAAACACCATATATTTT
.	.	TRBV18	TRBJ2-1	CASSRTQSTYNEQFF	TGTGCCAGCTCACGGACCCAATCCACCTACAATGAGCAGTTCTTC
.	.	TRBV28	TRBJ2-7	CASSLSGEYEQYF	TGTGCCAGCAGTTTATCCGGGGAGTACGAGCAGTACTTC
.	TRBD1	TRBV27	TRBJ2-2	CASSLRFTGVATSGELFF	TGTGCCAGCAGTTTAAGATTCACAGGGGTCGCCACTTCCGGGGAGCTGTTTTTT
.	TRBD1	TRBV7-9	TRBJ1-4	CASSSSTGDEKLFF	TGTGCCAGCAGCTCATCTACAGGGGACGAAAAACTGTTTTTT
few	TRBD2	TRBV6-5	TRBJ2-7	CATKVMGLATEQYF	TGTGCCACCAAGGTAATGGGACTAGCGACCGAGCAGTACTTC
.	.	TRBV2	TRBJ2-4	CASSDDVGAKNIQYF	TGTGCCAGCAGTGATGATGTGGGAGCCAAAAACATTCAGTACTTC
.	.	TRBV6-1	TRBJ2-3	CASSSLGDTQYF	TGTGCCAGCAGTTCCCTGGGGGATACGCAGTATTTT
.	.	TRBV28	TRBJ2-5	CASSLTVQETQYF	TGTGCCAGCAGTTTGACGGTCCAAGAGACCCAGTACTTC
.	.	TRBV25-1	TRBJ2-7	CASSDPRESSYEQYF	TGTGCCAGCAGTGACCCCCGCGAAAGCTCCTACGAGCAGTACTTC
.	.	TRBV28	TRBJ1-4	CATTVSNEKLFF	TGTGCCACGACAGTATCTAATGAAAAACTGTTTTTT
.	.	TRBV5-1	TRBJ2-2	CASSLPKGTGELFF	TGCGCCAGCAGCTTGCCCAAGGGAACCGGGGAGCTGTTTTTT
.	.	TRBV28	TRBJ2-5	CASSLGGTNRETQYF	TGTGCCAGCAGTTTAGGGGGGACAAACCGAGAGACCCAGTACTTC
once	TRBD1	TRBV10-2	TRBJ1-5	CASRDFRGLSNQPQHF	TGCGCCAGCAGGGACTTCAGGGGGCTAAGCAATCAGCCCCAGCATTTT
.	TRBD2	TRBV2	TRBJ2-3	CASSELGSGNTDTQYF	TGTGCCAGCAGTGAATTGGGTAGCGGGAACACAGATACGCAGTATTTT
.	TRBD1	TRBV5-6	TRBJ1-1	CASSGWDRGRTEAFF	TGTGCCAGCAGCGGATGGGACAGGGGTCGCACTGAAGCTTTCTTT
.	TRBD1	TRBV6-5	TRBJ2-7	CASSYSDRGHEQYF	TGTGCCAGCAGTTACTCGGACAGGGGACACGAGCAGTACTTC
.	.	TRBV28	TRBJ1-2	CASSGTANNYGYTF	TGTGCCAGCAGCGGGACGGCAAATAACTATGGCTACACCTTC
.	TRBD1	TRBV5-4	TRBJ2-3	CASRPGTGGPTSTDTQYF	TGTGCCAGCAGACCCGGGACAGGGGGCCCAACTAGCACAGATACGCAGTATTTT
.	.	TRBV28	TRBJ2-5	CASSFSQGGETQYF	TGTGCCAGCAGTTTCAGCCAGGGAGGCGAGACCCAGTACTTC
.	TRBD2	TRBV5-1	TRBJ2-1	CASSLVSGLAGGEQFF	TGCGCCAGCAGCTTGGTCTCGGGACTAGCGGGAGGCGAGCAGTTCTTC
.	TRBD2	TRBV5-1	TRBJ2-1	CASSFELAGGNEQFF	TGCGCCAGCAGCTTCGAACTAGCGGGAGGCAATGAGCAGTTCTTC
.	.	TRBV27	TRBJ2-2	CASSSRDKHTGELFF	TGTGCCAGCAGTTCCCGGGACAAACACACCGGGGAGCTGTTTTTT
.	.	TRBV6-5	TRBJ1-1	CASSSTPGQHTEAFF	TGTGCCAGCAGCTCAACACCGGGACAACACACTGAAGCTTTCTTT
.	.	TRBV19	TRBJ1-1	CASSVEAGRGNTEAFF	TGTGCCAGTAGCGTGGAGGCAGGGAGGGGGAACACTGAAGCTTTCTTT
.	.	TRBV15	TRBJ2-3	CATSRVAQITDTQYF	TGTGCCACCAGCAGAGTAGCACAGATCACAGATACGCAGTATTTT
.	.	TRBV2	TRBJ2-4	CASSRTVAKNIQYF	TGTGCCAGCAGTAGGACAGTAGCCAAAAACATTCAGTACTTC
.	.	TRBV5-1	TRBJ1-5	CASSPGWGSNQPQHF	TGCGCCAGCAGCCCCGGCTGGGGAAGCAATCAGCCCCAGCATTTT
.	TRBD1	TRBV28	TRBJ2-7	CASYSGQGAEEQYF	TGTGCCAGCTACTCGGGACAGGGGGCTGAGGAGCAGTACTTC
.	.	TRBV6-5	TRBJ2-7	CASSYSTSYEQYF	TGTGCCAGCAGTTACTCGACCAGCTACGAGCAGTACTTC
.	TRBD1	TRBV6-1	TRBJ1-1	CASRTTGGRAFF	TGTGCCAGCAGAACCACAGGGGGGAGGGCTTTCTTT
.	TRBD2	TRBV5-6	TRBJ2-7	CASSFGLAGVTYEQYF	TGTGCCAGCAGCTTCGGACTAGCGGGAGTGACCTACGAGCAGTACTTC
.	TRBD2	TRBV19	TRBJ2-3	CASSIARTRGTDTQYF	TGTGCCAGTAGTATAGCTAGGACTAGAGGCACAGATACGCAGTATTTT
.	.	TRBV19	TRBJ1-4	CACTETGNEKLFF	TGTGCCTGTACTGAGACGGGAAATGAAAAACTGTTTTTT